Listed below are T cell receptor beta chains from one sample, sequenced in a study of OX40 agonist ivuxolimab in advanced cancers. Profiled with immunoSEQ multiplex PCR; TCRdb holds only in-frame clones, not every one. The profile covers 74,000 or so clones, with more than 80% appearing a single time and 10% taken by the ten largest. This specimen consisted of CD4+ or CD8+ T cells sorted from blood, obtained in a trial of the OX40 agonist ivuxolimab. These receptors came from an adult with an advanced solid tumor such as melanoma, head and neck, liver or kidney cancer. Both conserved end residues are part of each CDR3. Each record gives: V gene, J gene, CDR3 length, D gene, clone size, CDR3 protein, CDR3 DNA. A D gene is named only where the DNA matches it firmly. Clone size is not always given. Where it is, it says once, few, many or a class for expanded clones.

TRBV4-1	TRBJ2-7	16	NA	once	CASSQEFALNSYEQYF	TGCGCCAGCAGCCAAGAGTTCGCCTTAAACTCCTACGAGCAGTACTTC
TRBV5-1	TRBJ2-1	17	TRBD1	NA	CASSLPPGQGWGDEQFF	TGCGCCAGCAGCTTGCCCCCGGGACAGGGGTGGGGGGATGAGCAGTTCTTC
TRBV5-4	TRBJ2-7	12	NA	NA	CASSAGDYEQYF	TGTGCCAGCAGCGCGGGTGACTACGAGCAGTACTTC
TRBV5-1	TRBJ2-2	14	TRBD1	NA	CASSPGDRTGELFF	TGCGCCAGCAGCCCCGGGGACAGAACCGGGGAGCTGTTTTTT
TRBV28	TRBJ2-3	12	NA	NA	CASDSGTDTQYF	TGTGCCAGCGACTCCGGCACAGATACGCAGTATTTT
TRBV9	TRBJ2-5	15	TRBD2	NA	CASSVGSGRTETQYF	TGTGCCAGCAGCGTAGGTAGCGGGAGAACAGAGACCCAGTACTTC
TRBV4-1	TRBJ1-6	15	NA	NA	CASSSWTAPNSPLHF	TGCGCCAGCAGCTCGTGGACAGCACCAAATTCACCCCTCCACTTT
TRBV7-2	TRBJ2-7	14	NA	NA	CASSFTGGSYEQYF	TGTGCCAGCAGCTTTACAGGAGGGTCCTACGAGCAGTACTTC
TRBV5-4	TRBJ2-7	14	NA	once	CASSARDSSYEQYF	TGTGCCAGCAGCGCCCGGGACTCATCCTACGAGCAGTACTTC
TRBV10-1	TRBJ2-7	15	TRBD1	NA	CASSEGDRGGYEQYF	TGCGCCAGCAGTGAGGGGGACAGGGGAGGCTACGAGCAGTACTTC
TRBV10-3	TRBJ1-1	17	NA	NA	CAISESLEGGSDTEAFF	TGTGCCATCAGTGAGTCATTGGAGGGGGGGAGTGACACTGAAGCTTTCTTT
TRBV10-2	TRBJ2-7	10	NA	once	CATRDYEQYF	TGCGCCACCCGGGACTACGAGCAGTACTTC
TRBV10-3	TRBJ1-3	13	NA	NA	CAISPSGGNTIYF	TGTGCCATCAGCCCGAGCGGGGGAAACACCATATATTTT
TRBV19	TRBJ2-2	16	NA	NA	CASSNLAAPLVGELFF	TGTGCCAGTAGTAATTTAGCGGCCCCCTTGGTCGGGGAGCTGTTTTTT
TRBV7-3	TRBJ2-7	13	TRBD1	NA	CASSSDRGDEQYF	TGTGCCAGCAGCTCGGACAGGGGAGACGAGCAGTACTTC
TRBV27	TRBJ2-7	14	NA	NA	CASSPLGGSYEQYF	TGTGCCAGCAGCCCATTAGGGGGCTCCTACGAGCAGTACTTC
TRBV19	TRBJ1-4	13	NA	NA	CATTPGSNEKLFF	TGTGCCACCACTCCAGGGTCTAATGAAAAACTGTTTTTT
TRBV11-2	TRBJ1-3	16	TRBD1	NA	CASSQGQGSLDRIIYF	TGTGCCAGCAGCCAAGGACAGGGAAGCCTCGATCGCATCATATATTTT
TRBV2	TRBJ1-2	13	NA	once	CASSDPWGAGYTF	TGTGCCAGCAGTGATCCCTGGGGGGCTGGCTACACCTTC
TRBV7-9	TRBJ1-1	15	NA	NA	CASSFAGIANTEAFF	TGTGCCAGCAGCTTTGCGGGCATCGCGAACACTGAAGCTTTCTTT
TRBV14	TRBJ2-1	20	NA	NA	CASSRKIRGAISSSYNEQFF	TGTGCCAGCAGCCGCAAGATACGGGGGGCCATATCGAGCTCCTACAATGAGCAGTTCTTC
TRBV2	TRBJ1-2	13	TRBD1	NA	CASSPDRGHGYTF	TGTGCCAGCAGCCCGGACAGGGGGCATGGCTACACCTTC
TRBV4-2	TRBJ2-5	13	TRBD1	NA	CASSQDREETQYF	TGTGCCAGCAGCCAGGACAGGGAAGAGACCCAGTACTTC
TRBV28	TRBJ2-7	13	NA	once	CASSHGAFYEQYF	TGTGCCAGCAGCCATGGGGCGTTCTACGAGCAGTACTTC
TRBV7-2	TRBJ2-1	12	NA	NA	CASSLVGVEQFF	TGTGCCAGCAGCTTAGTAGGCGTTGAGCAGTTCTTC
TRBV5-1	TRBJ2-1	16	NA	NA	CASSIRDRSTYNEQFF	TGCGCCAGCAGCATCCGAGACAGGTCAACCTACAATGAGCAGTTCTTC
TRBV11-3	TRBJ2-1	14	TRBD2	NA	CASSSGTSGNEQFF	TGTGCCAGCAGCTCCGGGACTAGCGGCAATGAGCAGTTCTTC
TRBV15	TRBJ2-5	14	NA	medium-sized	CATSRDLFWETQYF	TGTGCCACCAGCAGAGATCTGTTCTGGGAGACCCAGTACTTC
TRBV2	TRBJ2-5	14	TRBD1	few	CASRSTGGSETQYF	TGTGCCAGCAGGTCGACAGGGGGCTCAGAGACCCAGTACTTC
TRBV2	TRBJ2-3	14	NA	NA	CASDRFPGTDTQYF	TGTGCCAGCGACCGATTCCCGGGGACAGATACGCAGTATTTT
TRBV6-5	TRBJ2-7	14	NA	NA	CASSPRQPLHEQYF	TGTGCCAGCAGTCCCCGACAGCCCCTACACGAGCAGTACTTC
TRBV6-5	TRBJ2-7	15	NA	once	CASSYSFVRGSEQYF	TGTGCCAGCAGTTACTCTTTCGTCCGGGGGTCCGAGCAGTACTTC
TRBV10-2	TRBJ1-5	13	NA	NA	CASSLTGKQPQHF	TGCGCCAGCAGTCTCACAGGGAAACAGCCCCAGCATTTT
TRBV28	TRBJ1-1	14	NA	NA	CASSSGFAGTEAFF	TGTGCCAGCAGCTCAGGGTTCGCAGGAACTGAAGCTTTCTTT
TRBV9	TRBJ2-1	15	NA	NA	CASSVAGASYNEQFF	TGTGCCAGCAGCGTAGCCGGGGCGAGTTACAATGAGCAGTTCTTC
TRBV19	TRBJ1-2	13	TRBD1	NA	CASGRQGGYGYTF	TGTGCCAGTGGAAGACAGGGCGGCTATGGCTACACCTTC
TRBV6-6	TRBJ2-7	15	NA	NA	CASSSRLFPHYEQYF	TGTGCCAGCAGCTCCAGACTGTTCCCTCACTACGAGCAGTACTTC
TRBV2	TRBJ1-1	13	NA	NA	CASSGLWNTEAFF	TGTGCCAGCAGCGGGCTCTGGAACACTGAAGCTTTCTTT
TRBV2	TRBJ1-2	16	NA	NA	CASPFEGTEPNYGYTF	TGTGCCAGCCCCTTTGAGGGGACTGAACCTAACTATGGCTACACCTTC
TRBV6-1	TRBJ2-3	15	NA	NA	CASSERYRLMDTQYF	TGTGCCAGCAGTGAACGGTATAGACTTATGGATACGCAGTATTTT
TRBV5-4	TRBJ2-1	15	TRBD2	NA	CASSLYGGGAGEQFF	TGTGCCAGCAGCTTGTATGGCGGGGGGGCGGGTGAGCAGTTCTTC
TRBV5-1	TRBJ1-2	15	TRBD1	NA	CASSSRGQGGYGYTF	TGCGCCAGCAGCTCGCGGGGACAGGGAGGCTATGGCTACACCTTC
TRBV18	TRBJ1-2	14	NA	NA	CASSPLTDNYGYTF	TGTGCCAGCTCCCCTTTGACGGATAACTATGGCTACACCTTC
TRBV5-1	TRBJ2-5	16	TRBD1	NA	CASSLAPQGAGETQYF	TGCGCCAGCAGCTTGGCCCCACAGGGGGCAGGTGAGACCCAGTACTTC
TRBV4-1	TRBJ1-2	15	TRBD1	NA	CASSHSGQGFYGYTF	TGCGCCAGCAGCCACTCTGGACAGGGCTTCTATGGCTACACCTTC
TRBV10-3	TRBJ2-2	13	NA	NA	CATKGPNTGELFF	TGTGCCACGAAAGGACCTAACACCGGGGAGCTGTTTTTT
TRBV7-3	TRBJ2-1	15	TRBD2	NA	CASQETSGGLNEQFF	TGTGCCAGCCAAGAGACTAGCGGGGGCCTCAATGAGCAGTTCTTC
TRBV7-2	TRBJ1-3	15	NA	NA	CASSAQGFSGNTIYF	TGTGCCAGCAGCGCTCAGGGGTTCTCTGGAAACACCATATATTTT
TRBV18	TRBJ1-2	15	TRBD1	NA	CASSPPSRGEGGYTF	TGTGCCAGCTCACCACCGAGCAGGGGGGAAGGTGGCTACACCTTC
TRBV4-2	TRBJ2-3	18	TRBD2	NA	CASSLTARGGGMPDTQYF	TGTGCCAGCAGCTTGACGGCCCGGGGGGGAGGCATGCCAGATACGCAGTATTTT
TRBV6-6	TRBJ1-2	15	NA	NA	CASTPARDELDGYTF	TGTGCCAGCACTCCAGCCCGGGACGAACTCGACGGCTACACCTTC
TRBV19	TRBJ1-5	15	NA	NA	CASSIVAGGNQPQHF	TGTGCCAGTAGTATCGTTGCAGGAGGCAATCAGCCCCAGCATTTT
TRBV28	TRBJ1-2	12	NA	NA	CASKWGGRGYTF	TGTGCCAGCAAATGGGGGGGACGTGGCTACACCTTC
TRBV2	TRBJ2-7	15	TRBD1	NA	CASRHLGQRTYEQYF	TGTGCCAGCAGACACCTGGGACAGCGGACCTACGAGCAGTACTTC
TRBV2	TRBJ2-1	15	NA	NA	CASSDGRGNYNEQFF	TGTGCCAGCAGTGACGGGCGGGGCAACTACAATGAGCAGTTCTTC